Listed below are T cell receptor beta chains from one sample, sequenced in a study of OX40 agonist ivuxolimab in advanced cancers. TCRdb's copy holds only in-frame clones and misses some; the assay was immunoSEQ multiplex PCR. This table has tens of thousands of clones, 75% to 85% appearing once. The sequences come from CD4+ or CD8+ T cells sorted from blood, collected in a trial of the OX40 agonist ivuxolimab. These receptor sequences come from an adult with an advanced solid tumor such as melanoma, head and neck, liver or kidney cancer. Each CDR3 is given with its conserved first and last residue. A D gene is named only where the DNA matches it firmly. The size field is filled for only some rows; it gives once, few, many or a size class.

>TRBD2|16|once|TRBV18|TRBJ2-1
TGTGCCAGCTCACCACCATCTCTAGCGGGAGGCAATGAGCAGTTCTTC
CASSPPSLAGGNEQFF
>.|15|.|TRBV5-1|TRBJ1-1
TGCGCCAGCAGCTTGGCCAAGGGTAAGGTTTGGGAAGCTTTCTTT
CASSLAKGKVWEAFF
>.|14|.|TRBV19|TRBJ2-3
TGTGCCAGTAGTATAGGTCTAGCCCCAGATACGCAGTATTTT
CASSIGLAPDTQYF
>.|15|.|TRBV7-9|TRBJ1-2
TGTGCCAGCAGCCCGAACCAGGACAGAAACTATGGCTACACCTTC
CASSPNQDRNYGYTF
>.|14|.|TRBV28|TRBJ1-1
TGTGCCAGCAGTGGGAGGGGACGGAACACTGAAGCTTTCTTT
CASSGRGRNTEAFF
>.|14|once|TRBV30|TRBJ1-5
TGTGCCTGGAGTATGGGGAGTCAGAATCAGCCCCAGCATTTT
CAWSMGSQNQPQHF
>.|15|once|TRBV7-9|TRBJ1-3
TGTGCCAGCAGGGGTCGGGATGCCTCTGGAAACACCATATATTTT
CASRGRDASGNTIYF
>.|13|.|TRBV7-9|TRBJ1-1
TGTGCCAGCAGCTTAGCGGTGGGCACTGAAGCTTTCTTT
CASSLAVGTEAFF
>.|17|.|TRBV6-1|TRBJ1-5
TGTGCCAGCAGTGAAAAGGGACCGGGATATAGCAATCAGCCCCAGCATTTT
CASSEKGPGYSNQPQHF
>.|14|.|TRBV18|TRBJ1-3
TGTGCCAGCTCCCCCGGGGCAAGAGGAAACACCATATATTTT
CASSPGARGNTIYF
>.|14|.|TRBV2|TRBJ1-2
TGTGCCAGCAGTCCGACAGCCTCTAACTATGGCTACACCTTC
CASSPTASNYGYTF
>TRBD1|13|.|TRBV5-5|TRBJ1-1
TGTGCCAGCAGCCCGCGGACAGGGTCTGAAGCTTTCTTT
CASSPRTGSEAFF
>TRBD2|13|.|TRBV29-1|TRBJ2-5
TGCAGCGTATCAACTAGCGGCCAAGAGACCCAGTACTTC
CSVSTSGQETQYF
>.|13|.|TRBV25-1|TRBJ1-1
TGTGCCAGCAGTGGGGGAGGTTGGACTGAAGCTTTCTTT
CASSGGGWTEAFF
>.|13|.|TRBV27|TRBJ2-5
TGTGCCAGCAGGCAGGGGGGGAAAGAGACCCAGTACTTC
CASRQGGKETQYF
>.|15|.|TRBV28|TRBJ2-1
TGTGCCAGCAGTCCAGGGGGGAGCTCCTACAATGAGCAGTTCTTC
CASSPGGSSYNEQFF
>.|15|few|TRBV11-2|TRBJ2-1
TGTGCCAGCAGCTTATTACGGAGCCCCGGCAATGAGCAGTTCTTC
CASSLLRSPGNEQFF
>.|14|.|TRBV2|TRBJ1-2
TGTGCCAGCAGTCTTTTGACAGGCGATAATGGCTACACCTTC
CASSLLTGDNGYTF